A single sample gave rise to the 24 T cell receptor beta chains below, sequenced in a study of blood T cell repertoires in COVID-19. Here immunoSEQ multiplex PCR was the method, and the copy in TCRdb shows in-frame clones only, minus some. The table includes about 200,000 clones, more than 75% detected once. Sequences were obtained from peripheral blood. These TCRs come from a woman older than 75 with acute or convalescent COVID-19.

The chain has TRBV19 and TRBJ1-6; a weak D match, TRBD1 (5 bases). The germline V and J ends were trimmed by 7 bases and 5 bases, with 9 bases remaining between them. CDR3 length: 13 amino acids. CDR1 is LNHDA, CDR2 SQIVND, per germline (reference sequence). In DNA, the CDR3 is TGTGCCAGTATTGGCAGGGATAATTCACCCCTCCACTTT. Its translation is CASIGRDNSPLHF.

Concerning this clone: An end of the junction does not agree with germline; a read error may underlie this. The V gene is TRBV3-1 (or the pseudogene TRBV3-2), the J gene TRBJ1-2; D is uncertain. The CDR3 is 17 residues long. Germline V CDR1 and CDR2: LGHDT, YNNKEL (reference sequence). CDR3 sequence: CASSPGETLRLGYGHTF. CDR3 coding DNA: TGTGCCAGCAGCCCGGGAGAAACCCTTAGATTGGGCTATGGCCACACCTTC.

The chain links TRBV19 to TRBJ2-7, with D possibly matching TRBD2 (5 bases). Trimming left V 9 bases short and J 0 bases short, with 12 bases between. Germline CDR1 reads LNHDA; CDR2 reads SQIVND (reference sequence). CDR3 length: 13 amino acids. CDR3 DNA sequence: TGTGCCAGCAGAGGAGGCGTCTCCTACGAGCAGTACTTC. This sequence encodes CASRGGVSYEQYF. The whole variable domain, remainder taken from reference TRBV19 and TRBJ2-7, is DGGITQSPKYLFRKEGQNVTLSCEQNLNHDAMYWYRQDPGQGLRLIYYSQIVNDFQKGDIAEGYSVSREKKESFPLTVTSAQKNPTAFYLCASRGGVSYEQYFGPGTRLTVT.

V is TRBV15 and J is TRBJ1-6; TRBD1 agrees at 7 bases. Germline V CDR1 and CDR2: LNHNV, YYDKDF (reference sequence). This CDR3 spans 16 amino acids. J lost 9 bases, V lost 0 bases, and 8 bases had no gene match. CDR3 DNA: TGTGCCACCAGCAGAGATGGAAACAGGGGTGGTTCACCCCTCCACTTT. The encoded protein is CATSRDGNRGGSPLHF.

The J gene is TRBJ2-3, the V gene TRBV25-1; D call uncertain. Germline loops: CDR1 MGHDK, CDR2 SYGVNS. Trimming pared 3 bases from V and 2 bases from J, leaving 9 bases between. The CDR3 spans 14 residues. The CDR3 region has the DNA TGTGCCAGCAGTGAGGGCAGAGACACAGATACGCAGTATTTT. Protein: CASSEGRDTDTQYF.

CDR3 coding DNA: TGCGCCAGCAGCCAGTGGCAAGGGGCAGCCTACGAGCAGTACTTC. Residues: CASSQWQGAAYEQYF. The V call is TRBV4-3, the J call TRBJ2-7; tentatively, D is TRBD1 (5 bases). The CDR3 has 15 residues. Germline CDR1 and CDR2: LGHNA and YSLEER. The V end lost 3 bases, the J end lost 2 bases, and 14 bases lay between the germline ends.

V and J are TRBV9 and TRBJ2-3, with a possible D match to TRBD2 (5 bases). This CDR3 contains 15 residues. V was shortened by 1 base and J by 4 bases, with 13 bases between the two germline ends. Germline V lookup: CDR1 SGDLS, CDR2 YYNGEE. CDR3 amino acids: CASSVMSGAADTQYF. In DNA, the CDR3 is TGTGCCAGCAGCGTAATGAGCGGCGCCGCAGATACGCAGTATTTT.

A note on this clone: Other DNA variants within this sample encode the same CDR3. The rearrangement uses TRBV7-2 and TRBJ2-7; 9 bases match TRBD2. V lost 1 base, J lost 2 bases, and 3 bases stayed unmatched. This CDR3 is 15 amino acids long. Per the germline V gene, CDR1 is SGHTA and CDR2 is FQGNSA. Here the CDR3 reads CASSLGSGSPYEQYF. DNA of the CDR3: TGTGCCAGCAGCTTAGGTAGCGGGAGTCCCTACGAGCAGTACTTC.

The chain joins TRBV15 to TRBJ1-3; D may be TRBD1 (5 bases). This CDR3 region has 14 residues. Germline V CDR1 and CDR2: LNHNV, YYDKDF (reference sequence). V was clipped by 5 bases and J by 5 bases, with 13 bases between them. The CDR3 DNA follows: TGTGCCACCAGCTTCGACCAGGGTAGAAACACCATATATTTT. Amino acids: CATSFDQGRNTIYF.

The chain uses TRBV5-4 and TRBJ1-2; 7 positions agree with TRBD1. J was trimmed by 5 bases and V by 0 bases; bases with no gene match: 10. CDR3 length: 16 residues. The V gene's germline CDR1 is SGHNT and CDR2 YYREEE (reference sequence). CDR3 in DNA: TGTGCCAGCAGCTTGGTACCCGACAGGGTAAGGTATGGCTACACCTTC. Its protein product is CASSLVPDRVRYGYTF. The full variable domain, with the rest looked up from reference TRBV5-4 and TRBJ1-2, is ETGVTQSPTHLIKTRGQQVTLRCSSQSGHNTVSWYQQALGQGPQFIFQYYREEENGRGNFPPRFSGLQFPNYSSELNVNALELDDSALYLCASSLVPDRVRYGYTFGSGTRLTVV.

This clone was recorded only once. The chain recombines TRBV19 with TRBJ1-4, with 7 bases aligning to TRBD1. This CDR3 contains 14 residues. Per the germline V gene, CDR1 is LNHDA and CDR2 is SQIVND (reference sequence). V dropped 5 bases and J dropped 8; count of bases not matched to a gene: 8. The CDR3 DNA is TGTGCCAGTAGTTTCCCGACAGGGCAGGAAAAACTGTTTTTT. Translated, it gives CASSFPTGQEKLFF.

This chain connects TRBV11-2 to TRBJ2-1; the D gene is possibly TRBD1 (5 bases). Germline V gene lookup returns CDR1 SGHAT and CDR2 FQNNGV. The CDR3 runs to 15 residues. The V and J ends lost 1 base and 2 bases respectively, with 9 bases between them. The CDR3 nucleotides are TGTGCCAGCAGCTTAGCGCAGGGTCCCTACAATGAGCAGTTCTTC. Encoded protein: CASSLAQGPYNEQFF.

The CDR3 coding sequence is TGCGCCAGCAGCTCCCTAGGGGGCGAGGCACGAGCTTTCTTT. Encoded protein: CASSSLGGEARAFF. The J gene is TRBJ1-1, the V gene TRBV5-1; 7 nucleotides agree with TRBD1. Germline lookup yields CDR1 SGHRS and CDR2 YFSETQ. This CDR3 comprises 14 residues. Trimming took 3 bases from V and 10 from J; bases not matched to a gene: 12.

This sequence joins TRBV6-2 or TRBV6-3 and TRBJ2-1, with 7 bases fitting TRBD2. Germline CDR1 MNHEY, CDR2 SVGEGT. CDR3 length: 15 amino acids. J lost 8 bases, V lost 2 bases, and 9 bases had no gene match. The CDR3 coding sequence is TGTGCCAGCAGTTACGGGGGGGGGACGGTCGATGAGCAGTTCTTC. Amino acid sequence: CASSYGGGTVDEQFF.

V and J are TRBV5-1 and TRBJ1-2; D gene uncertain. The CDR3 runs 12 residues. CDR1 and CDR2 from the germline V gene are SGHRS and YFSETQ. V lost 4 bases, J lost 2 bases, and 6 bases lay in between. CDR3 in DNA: TGCGCCAGCAGCGTAGCGAACTATGGCTACACCTTC. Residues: CASSVANYGYTF.

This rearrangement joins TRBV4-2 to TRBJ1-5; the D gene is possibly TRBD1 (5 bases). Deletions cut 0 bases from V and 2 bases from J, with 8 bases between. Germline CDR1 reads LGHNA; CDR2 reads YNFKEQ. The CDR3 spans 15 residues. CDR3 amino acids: CASSQDWGGNQPQHF. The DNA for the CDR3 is TGTGCCAGCAGCCAAGATTGGGGGGGCAATCAGCCCCAGCATTTT.

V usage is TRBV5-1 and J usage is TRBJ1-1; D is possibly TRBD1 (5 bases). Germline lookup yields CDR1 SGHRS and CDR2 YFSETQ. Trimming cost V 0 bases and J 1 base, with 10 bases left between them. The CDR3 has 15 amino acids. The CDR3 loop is CASSLAQATNTEAFF. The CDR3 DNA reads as TGCGCCAGCAGCTTGGCACAGGCCACGAACACTGAAGCTTTCTTT.

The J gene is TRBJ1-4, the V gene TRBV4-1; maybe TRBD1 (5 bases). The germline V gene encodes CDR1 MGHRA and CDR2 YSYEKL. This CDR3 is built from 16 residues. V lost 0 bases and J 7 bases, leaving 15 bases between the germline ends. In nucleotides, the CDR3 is TGCGCCAGCAGCCAAGAAACACTCAGGGTCAGTGAAAAACTGTTTTTT. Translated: CASSQETLRVSEKLFF.

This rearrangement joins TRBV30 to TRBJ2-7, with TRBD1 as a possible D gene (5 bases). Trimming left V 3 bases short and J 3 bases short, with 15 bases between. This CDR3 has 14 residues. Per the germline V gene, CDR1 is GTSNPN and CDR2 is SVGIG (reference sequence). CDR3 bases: TGTGCCTGGAGGAGGCAGGGCCCTATCTACGAGCAGTACTTC. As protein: CAWRRQGPIYEQYF.

The CDR3 sequence: CASSLAGQGETQYF. The DNA of the CDR3 is TGCGCCAGCAGCTTGGCCGGGCAGGGAGAGACCCAGTACTTC. The chain is built from TRBV5-1 and TRBJ2-5; maybe TRBD1 (5 bases). CDR1 and CDR2 from the germline V gene are SGHRS and YFSETQ. V was shortened by 0 bases and J by 4 bases, with 10 bases between the two germline ends. The CDR3 length is 14 residues.

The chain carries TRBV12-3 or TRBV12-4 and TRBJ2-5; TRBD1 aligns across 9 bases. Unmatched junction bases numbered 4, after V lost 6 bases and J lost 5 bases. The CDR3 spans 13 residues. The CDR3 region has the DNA TGTGCCAGCAGGCAGGGACAGGGCGAGACCCAGTACTTC. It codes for CASRQGQGETQYF.

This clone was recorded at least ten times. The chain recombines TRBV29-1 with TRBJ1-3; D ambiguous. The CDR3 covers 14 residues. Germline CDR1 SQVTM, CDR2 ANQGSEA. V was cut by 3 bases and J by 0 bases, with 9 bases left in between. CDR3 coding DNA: TGCAGCGTTGAGTGGCAGGCCTCTGGAAACACCATATATTTT. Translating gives CSVEWQASGNTIYF.

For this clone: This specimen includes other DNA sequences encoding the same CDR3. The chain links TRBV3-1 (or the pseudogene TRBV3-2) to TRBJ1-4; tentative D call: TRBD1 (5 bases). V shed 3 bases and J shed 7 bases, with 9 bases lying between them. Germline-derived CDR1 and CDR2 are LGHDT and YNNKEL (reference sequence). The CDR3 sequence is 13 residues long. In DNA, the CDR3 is TGTGCCAGCAGCCATCGGGGGGGTGAAAAACTGTTTTTT. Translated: CASSHRGGEKLFF.

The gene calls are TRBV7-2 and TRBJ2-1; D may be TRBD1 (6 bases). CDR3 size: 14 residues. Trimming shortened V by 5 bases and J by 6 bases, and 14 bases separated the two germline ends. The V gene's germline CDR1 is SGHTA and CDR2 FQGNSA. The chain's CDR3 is CASSPWTAVNEQFF. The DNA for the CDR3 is TGTGCCAGCAGCCCGTGGACAGCAGTCAATGAGCAGTTCTTC.